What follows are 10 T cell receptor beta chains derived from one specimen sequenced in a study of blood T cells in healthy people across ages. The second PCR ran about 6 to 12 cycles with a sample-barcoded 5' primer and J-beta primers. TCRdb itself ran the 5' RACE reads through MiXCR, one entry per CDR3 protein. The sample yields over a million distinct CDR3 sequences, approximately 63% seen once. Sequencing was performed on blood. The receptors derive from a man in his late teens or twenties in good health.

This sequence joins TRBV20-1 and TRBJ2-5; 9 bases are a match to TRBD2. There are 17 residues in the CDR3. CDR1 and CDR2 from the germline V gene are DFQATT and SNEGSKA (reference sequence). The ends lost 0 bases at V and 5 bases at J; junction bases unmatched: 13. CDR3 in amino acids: CSARDRLSLAGWETQYF. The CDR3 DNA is TGCAGTGCTAGAGATCGCTTAAGCCTAGCGGGGTGGGAGACCCAGTACTTC.

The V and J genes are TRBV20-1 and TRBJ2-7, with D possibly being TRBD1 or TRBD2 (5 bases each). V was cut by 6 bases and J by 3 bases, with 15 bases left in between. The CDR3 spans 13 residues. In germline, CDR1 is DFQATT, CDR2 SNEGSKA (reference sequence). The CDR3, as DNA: TGCAGTGCAAACCGGGACGTCGGCTACGAGCAGTACTTC. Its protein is CSANRDVGYEQYF.

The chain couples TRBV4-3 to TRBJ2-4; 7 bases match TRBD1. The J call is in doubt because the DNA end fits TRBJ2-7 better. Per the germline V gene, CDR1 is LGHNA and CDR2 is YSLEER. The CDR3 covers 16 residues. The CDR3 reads CASSQVLTGKIDEQYF. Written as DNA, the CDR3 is TGCGCCAGCAGCCAAGTCCTGACAGGGAAAATTGACGAGCAGTACTTC.

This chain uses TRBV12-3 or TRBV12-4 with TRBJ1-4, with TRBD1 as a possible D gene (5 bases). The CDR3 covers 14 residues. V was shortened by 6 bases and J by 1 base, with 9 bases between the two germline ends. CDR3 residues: CASRVQGTNEKLFF. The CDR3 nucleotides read TGTGCCAGCAGGGTCCAGGGAACTAATGAAAAACTGTTTTTT.

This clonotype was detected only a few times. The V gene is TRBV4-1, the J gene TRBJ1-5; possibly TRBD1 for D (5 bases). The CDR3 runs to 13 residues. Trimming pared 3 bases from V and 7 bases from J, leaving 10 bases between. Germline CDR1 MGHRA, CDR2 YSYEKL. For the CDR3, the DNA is TGCGCCAGCAGCCATGGGGGGTCGCAGCCCCAGCATTTT. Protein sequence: CASSHGGSQPQHF.

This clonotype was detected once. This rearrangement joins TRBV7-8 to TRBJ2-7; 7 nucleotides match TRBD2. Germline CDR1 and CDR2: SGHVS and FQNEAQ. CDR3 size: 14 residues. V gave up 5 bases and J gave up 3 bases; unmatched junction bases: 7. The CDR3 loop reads CASSRGVGFYEQYF. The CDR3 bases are TGTGCCAGCAGCCGGGGGGTGGGATTCTACGAGCAGTACTTC.

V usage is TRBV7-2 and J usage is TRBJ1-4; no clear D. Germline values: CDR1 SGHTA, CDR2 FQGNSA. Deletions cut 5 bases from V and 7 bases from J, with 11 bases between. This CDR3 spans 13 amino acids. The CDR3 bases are TGTGCCAGCAGCCAATGGGAATTTGAAAAACTGTTTTTT. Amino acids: CASSQWEFEKLFF.

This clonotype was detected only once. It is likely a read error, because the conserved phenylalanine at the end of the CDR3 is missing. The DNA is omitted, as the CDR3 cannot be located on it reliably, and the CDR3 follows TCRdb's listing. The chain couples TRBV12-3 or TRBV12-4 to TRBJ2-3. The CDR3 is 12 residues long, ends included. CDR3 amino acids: CASSLLTDMEYS.

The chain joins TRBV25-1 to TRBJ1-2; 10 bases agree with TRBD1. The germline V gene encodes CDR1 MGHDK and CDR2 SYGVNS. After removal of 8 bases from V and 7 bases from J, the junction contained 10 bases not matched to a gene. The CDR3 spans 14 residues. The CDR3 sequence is CASLAPGQGRGYTF. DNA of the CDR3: TGTGCCAGCCTTGCTCCGGGACAGGGGCGTGGCTACACCTTC.

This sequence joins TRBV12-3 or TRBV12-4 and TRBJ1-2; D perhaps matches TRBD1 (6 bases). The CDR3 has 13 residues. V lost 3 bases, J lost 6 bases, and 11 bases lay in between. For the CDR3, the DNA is TGTGCCAGCAGTTTGGGGACATCGGATGGCTACACCTTC. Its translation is CASSLGTSDGYTF.